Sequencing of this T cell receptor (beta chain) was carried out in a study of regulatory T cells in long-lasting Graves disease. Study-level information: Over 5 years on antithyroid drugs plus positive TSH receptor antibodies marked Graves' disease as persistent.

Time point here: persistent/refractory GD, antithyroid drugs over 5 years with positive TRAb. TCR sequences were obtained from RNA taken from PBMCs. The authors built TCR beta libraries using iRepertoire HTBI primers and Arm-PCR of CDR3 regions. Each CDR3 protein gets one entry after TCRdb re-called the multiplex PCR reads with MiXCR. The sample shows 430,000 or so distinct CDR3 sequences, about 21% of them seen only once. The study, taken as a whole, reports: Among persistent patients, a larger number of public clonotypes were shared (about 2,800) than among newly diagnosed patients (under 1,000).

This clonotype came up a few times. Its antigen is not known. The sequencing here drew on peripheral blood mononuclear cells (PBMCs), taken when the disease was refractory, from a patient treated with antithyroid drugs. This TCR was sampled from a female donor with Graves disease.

CDR3 region: CASSLVRGALGYGYTF. CDR3 bases: TGTGCCAGCAGCTTGGTCAGGGGGGCCTTAGGCTATGGCTACACCTTC. The chain joins TRBV5-6 to TRBJ1-2; 7 bases are a match to TRBD1. The germline V gene encodes CDR1 SGHDT and CDR2 YYEEEE. CDR3 length: 16 amino acids. The J segment lost 4 bases and the V segment lost 0 bases, leaving 9 bases of the junction unmatched.